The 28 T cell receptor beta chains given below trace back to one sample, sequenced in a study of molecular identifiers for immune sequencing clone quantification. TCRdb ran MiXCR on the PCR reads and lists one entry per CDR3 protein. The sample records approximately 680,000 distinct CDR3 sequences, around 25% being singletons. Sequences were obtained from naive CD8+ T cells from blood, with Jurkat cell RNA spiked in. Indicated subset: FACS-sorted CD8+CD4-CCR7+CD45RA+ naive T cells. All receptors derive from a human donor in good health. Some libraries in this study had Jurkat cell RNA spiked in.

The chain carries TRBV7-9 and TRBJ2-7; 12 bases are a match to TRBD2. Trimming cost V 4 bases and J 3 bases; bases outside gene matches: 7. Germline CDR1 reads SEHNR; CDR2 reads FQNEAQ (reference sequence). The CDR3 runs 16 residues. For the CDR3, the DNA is TGTGCCAGCAGCTGGGTGACTAGCGGGGGAGGCTACGAGCAGTACTTC. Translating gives CASSWVTSGGGYEQYF.

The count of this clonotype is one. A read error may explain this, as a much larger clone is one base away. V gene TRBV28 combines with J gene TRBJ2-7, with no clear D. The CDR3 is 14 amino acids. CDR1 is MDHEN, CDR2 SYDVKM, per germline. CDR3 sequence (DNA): TGTGCCAGCAGTTCCGGGCACCTCAACGACGAGCGGTACTTC. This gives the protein CASSSGHLNDERYF.

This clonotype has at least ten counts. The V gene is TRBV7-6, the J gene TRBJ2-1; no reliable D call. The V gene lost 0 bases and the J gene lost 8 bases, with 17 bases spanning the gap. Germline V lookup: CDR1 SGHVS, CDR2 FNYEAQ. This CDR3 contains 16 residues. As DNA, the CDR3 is TGTGCCAGCAGCTTAGCGTGGTGGGTAGAAGACGATGAGCAGTTCTTC. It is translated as CASSLAWWVEDDEQFF. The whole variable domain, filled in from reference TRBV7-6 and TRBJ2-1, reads GAGVSQSPRYKVTKRGQDVALRCDPISGHVSLYWYRQALGQGPEFLTYFNYEAQQDKSGLPNDRFSAERPEGSISTLTIQRTEQRDSAMYRCASSLAWWVEDDEQFFGPGTRLTVL.

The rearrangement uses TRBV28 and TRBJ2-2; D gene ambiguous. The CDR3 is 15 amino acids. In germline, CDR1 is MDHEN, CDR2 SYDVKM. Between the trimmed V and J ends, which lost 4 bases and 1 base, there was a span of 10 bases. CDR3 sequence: CASSWRGLNTGELFF. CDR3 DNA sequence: TGTGCCAGCAGTTGGAGAGGTTTGAACACCGGGGAGCTGTTTTTT.

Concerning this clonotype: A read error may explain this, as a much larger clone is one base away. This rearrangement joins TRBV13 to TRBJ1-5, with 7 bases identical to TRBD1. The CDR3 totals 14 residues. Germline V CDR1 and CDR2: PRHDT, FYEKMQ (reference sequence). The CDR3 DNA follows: TGTGCCAGCGGCTTCCGGGACAGCGGTCAGCCCCAGCATTTT. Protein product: CASGFRDSGQPQHF.

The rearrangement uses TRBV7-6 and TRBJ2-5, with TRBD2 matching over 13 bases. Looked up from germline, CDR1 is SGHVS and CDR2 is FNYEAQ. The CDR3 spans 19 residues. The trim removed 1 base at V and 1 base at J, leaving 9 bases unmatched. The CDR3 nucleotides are TGTGCCAGCAGCTTAGACAGCCCCGGGACTAGCGGGGCCCAAGAGACCCAGTACTTC. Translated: CASSLDSPGTSGAQETQYF.

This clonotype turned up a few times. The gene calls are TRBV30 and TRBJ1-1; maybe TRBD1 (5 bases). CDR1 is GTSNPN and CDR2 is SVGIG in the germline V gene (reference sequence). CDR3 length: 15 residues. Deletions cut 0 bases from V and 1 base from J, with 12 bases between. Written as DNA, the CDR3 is TGTGCCTGGAGTGTCCCTGCAGGGAGGAACACTGAAGCTTTCTTT. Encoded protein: CAWSVPAGRNTEAFF.

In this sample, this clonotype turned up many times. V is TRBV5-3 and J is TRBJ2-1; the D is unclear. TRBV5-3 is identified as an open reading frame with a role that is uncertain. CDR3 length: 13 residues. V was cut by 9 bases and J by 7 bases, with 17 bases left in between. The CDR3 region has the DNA TGTGCCACCCATGCCCCGGGCAGGAATGAGCAGTTCTTC. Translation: CATHAPGRNEQFF.

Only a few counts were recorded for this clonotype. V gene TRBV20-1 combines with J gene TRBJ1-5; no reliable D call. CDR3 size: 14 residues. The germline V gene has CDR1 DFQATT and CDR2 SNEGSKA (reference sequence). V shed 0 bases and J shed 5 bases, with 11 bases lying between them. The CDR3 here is CSARDLGYHQPQHF. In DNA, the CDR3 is TGCAGTGCTAGAGATTTGGGGTACCATCAGCCCCAGCATTTT.

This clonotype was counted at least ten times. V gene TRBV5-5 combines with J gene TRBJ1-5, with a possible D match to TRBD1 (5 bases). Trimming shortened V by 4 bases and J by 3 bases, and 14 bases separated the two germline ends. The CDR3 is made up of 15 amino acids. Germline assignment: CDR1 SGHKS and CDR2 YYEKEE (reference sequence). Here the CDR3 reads CASSPRVRVNQPQHF. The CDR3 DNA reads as TGTGCCAGCAGCCCCAGGGTTCGGGTCAATCAGCCCCAGCATTTT.

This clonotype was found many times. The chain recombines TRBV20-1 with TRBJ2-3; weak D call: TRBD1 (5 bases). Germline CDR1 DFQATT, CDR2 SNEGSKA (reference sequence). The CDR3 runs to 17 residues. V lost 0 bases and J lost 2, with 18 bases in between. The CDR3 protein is CSARDRSGPIPTDTQYF. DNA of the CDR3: TGCAGTGCTAGAGATCGTTCAGGGCCTATTCCCACAGATACGCAGTATTTT.

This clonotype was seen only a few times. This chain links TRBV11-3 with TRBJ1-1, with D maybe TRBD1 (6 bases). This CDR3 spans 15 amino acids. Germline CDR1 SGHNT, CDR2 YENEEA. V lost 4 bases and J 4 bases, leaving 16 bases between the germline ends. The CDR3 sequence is CASSSRTDGSTEAFF. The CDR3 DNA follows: TGTGCCAGCAGCTCGAGGACAGACGGGTCCACTGAAGCTTTCTTT. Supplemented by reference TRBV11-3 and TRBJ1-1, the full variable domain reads EAGVVQSPRYKIIEKKQPVAFWCNPISGHNTLYWYLQNLGQGPELLIRYENEEAVDDSQLPKDRFSAERLKGVDSTLKIQPAELGDSAVYLCASSSRTDGSTEAFFGQGTRLTVV.

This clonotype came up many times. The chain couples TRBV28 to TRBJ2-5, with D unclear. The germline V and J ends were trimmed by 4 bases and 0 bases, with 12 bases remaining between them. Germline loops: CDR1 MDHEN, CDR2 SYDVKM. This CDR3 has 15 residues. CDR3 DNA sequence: TGTGCCAGCAGTTCGACCCCCAGCGACCAAGAGACCCAGTACTTC. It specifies CASSSTPSDQETQYF.

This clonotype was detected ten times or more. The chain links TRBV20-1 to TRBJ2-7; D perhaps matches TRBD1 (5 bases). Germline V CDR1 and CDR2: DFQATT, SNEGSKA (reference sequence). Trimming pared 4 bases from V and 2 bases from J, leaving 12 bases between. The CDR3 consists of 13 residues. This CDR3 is CSATIDRAYEQYF. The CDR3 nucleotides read TGCAGTGCTACAATCGACAGAGCCTACGAGCAGTACTTC.

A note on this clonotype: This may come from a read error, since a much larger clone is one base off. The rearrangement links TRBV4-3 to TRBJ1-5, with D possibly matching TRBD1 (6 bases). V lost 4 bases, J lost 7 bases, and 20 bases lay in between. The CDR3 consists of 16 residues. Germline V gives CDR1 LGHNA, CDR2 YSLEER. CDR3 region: CASSRDRGGLRQPQHF. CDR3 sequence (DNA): TGCGCCAGCAGCCGAGATCGAGGGGGGCTCCGGCAGCCCCAGCATTTT.

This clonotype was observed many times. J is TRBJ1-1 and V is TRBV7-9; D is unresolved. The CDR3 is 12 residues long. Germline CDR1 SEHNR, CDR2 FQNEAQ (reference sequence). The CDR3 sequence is CALREMNTEAFF. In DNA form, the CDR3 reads TGTGCTCTTCGGGAGATGAACACTGAAGCTTTCTTT. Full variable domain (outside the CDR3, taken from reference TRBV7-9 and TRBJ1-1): DTGVSQNPRHKITKRGQNVTFRCDPISEHNRLYWYRQTLGQGPEFLTYFQNEAQLEKSRLLSDRFSAERPKGSFSTLEIQRTEQGDSAMYLCALREMNTEAFFGQGTRLTVV.

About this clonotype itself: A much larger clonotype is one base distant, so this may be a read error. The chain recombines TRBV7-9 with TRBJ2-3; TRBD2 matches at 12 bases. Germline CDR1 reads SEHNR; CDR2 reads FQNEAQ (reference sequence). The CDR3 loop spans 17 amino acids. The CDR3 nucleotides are TGTGCCGGCAGCACGACTAGCGGGGGACCTAACACAGATACGCAGTATTTT. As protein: CAGSTTSGGPNTDTQYF.

The CDR3 sequence is CASSGQGAPSTRDIQYF. For the CDR3, the DNA is TGTGCCAGCAGCGGACAGGGGGCACCCTCCACCCGGGACATTCAGTACTTC. The chain has TRBV7-9 and TRBJ2-4; 11 nucleotides match TRBD1. Germline values: CDR1 SEHNR, CDR2 FQNEAQ (reference sequence). J lost 8 bases, V lost 5 bases, and 14 bases had no gene match. The length of the CDR3 is 17 residues.

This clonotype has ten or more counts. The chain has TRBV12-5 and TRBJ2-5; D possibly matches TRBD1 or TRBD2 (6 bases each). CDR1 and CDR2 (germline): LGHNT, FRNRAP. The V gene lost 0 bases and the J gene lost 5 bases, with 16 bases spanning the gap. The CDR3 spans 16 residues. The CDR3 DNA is TGTGCTAGTGGTTTGGTGTTGTCGGGGGCTGTTGAGACCCAGTACTTC. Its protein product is CASGLVLSGAVETQYF.

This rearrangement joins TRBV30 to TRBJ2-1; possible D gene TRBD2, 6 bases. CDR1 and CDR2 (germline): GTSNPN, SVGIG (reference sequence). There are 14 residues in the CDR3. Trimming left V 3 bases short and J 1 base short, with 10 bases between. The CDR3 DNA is TGTGCCTGGAGGGGTGCGGGGTCCTACAATGAGCAGTTCTTC. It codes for CAWRGAGSYNEQFF.

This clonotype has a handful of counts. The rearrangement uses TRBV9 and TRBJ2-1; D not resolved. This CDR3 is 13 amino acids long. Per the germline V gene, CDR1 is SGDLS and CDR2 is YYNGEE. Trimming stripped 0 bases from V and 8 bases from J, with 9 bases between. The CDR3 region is CASSVAIMDEQFF. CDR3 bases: TGTGCCAGCAGCGTAGCGATCATGGATGAGCAGTTCTTC.

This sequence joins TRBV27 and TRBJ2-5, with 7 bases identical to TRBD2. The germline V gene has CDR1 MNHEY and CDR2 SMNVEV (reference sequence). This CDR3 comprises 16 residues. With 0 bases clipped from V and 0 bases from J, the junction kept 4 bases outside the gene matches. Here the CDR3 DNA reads TGTGCCAGCAGTTTATCCGCGGGAGTTTACCAAGAGACCCAGTACTTC. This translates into CASSLSAGVYQETQYF.

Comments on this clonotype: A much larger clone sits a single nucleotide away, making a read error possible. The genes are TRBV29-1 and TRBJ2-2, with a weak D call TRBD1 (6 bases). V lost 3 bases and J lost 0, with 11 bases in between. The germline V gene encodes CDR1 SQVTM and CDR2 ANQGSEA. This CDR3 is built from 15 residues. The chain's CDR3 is CSVEGAVANTGELFF. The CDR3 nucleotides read TGCAGCGTTGAGGGGGCAGTTGCGAACACCGGGGAGCTGTTTTTT.

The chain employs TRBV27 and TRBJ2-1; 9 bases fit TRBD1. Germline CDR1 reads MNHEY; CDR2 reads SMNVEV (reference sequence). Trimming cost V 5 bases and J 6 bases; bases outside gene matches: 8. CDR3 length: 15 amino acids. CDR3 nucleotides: TGTGCCAGCAGTCCGGGACAGGGTTCATCCAATGAGCAGTTCTTC. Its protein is CASSPGQGSSNEQFF.

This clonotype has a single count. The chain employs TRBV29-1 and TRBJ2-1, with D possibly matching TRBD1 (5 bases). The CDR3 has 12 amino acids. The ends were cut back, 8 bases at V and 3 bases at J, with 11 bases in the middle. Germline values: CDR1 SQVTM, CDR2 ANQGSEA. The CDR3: CSSGRDYNEQFF. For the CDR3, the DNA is TGCAGCTCTGGCAGGGACTACAATGAGCAGTTCTTC.

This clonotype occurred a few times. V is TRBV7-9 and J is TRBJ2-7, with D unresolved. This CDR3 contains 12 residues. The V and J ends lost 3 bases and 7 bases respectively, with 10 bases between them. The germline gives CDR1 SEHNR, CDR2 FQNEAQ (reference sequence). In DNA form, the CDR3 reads TGTGCCAGCAGCTTTGGGGATGGAGAGCAGTACTTC. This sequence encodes CASSFGDGEQYF.

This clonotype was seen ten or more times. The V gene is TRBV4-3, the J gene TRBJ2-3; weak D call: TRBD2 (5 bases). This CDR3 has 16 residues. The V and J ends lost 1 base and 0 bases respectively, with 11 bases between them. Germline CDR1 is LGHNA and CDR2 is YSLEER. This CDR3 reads CASSQVLAYSTDTQYF. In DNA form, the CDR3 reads TGCGCCAGCAGCCAAGTTTTAGCGTATAGCACAGATACGCAGTATTTT.

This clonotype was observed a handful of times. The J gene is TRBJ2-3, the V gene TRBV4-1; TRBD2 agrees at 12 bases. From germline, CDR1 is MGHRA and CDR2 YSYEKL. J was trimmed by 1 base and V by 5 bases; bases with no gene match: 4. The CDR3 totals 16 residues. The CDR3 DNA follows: TGCGCCAGCAGCAACAGACTAGCGGGGGGCACAGATACGCAGTATTTT. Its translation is CASSNRLAGGTDTQYF.